This TCR beta chain originates from a study of neurological immune-mediated disorders (dated 2019 in TCRdb). In the study overall: Among the roughly 34 multiple sclerosis patients, relapsing-remitting MS accounted for approximately 31 and secondary progressive MS accounted for 3. The cohort was made up of 68 subjects, consisting of roughly 14 HAM/TSP patients, about 34 multiple sclerosis patients and 20 healthy controls. Using UMI-based sequencing, the study compared peripheral blood TCR-beta repertoires from patients with HTLV-I-associated myelopathy (HAM/TSP), patients with multiple sclerosis, and healthy controls. The 95 to 120 TCR-beta libraries covered PBMC samples along with longitudinal samples, technical triplicates, and paired sorted CD4+ and CD8+ T-cell subsets. The study at large found these results: TCR clonal expansion was highest in HAM/TSP patients and lowest in MS patients, with MS patients falling below even healthy controls. The MS cluster was not associated with any clinical or MRI features, and the authors stated that larger cohorts are needed. Across subjects, expanded clones never shared an identical CDR3 amino acid sequence, which suggests that the TCR-beta repertoires in every group were private. Phylogenetic analysis grouped repertoires from 18 of 34 MS patients into a cluster of related CDR3 sequences, suggesting a possible repertoire-level signature.

For this clonotype: Its antigen is not yet known. No base quality values were provided; no much bigger clone lies one nucleotide off.

Unsorted PBMC libraries were generated from 2 million PBMCs stored in RNAlater at -80 °C until RNA extraction. Multiple sclerosis patients were enrolled in a US clinical protocol evaluating disease progression by magnetic resonance imaging. Peripheral blood underwent Ficoll-Hypaque density gradient centrifugation to isolate PBMCs, which were then cryopreserved in liquid nitrogen. The germline V gene gives CDR1 as SGHRS and CDR2 as YFSETQ. From its cysteine to its phenylalanine, the CDR3 spans 14 amino acids. The kept DNA is CDR3 alone, 42 bases in frame from the first base. Germline trimming amounts to 6 bases on V and 4 bases on J, with 8 as the count of junction bases outside the gene matches. To synthesize cDNA, template-switch 5'RACE was performed with a primer carrying a 10-nucleotide random unique molecular identifier so that each TCR transcript was tagged. Every sequencing run covered 15-18 subjects and yielded more than 170 million TCR-beta sequences. Total RNA was extracted with the RNeasy kit. Using the KAPA Real-time Library Amplification kit, TCR-beta VDJ regions were amplified with primers for the TCR constant region and the 5'RACE anchor. A first PCR added sample indexes and Illumina adaptors, after which a second PCR increased the library yield. After Ampure bead purification, the TCR product of roughly 650 bp was size-selected on a 2% E-gel SizeSelection system. Before pooling, library quality was checked on a Bioanalyzer, concentration was measured with Qubit, and libraries were quantified with the Kapa Library Quantification kit. An Illumina HiSeq 2500 was used to sequence the libraries paired-end at 2 x 150 bp. To increase sequence diversity, about 23-32% phiX was spiked into each library pool. The original pipeline was this. The quality-filtered reads were processed with the UMI-based MiGEC pipeline, whose error correction step removed more than 80% of the raw TCR sequences. VDJ genes were aligned to IMGT germline references, and each clonotype was defined by a unique CDR3 amino acid sequence together with V-J genes. VDJtools evaluated clonal expansion, Shannon diversity and CDR3 relatedness (CalcPairwiseDistances, ClusterSamples); CLCbio workbench built phylogenetic trees. Expanded clones were defined as having at least 8 unique UMIs, based on coefficient-of-variation modelling across technical triplicates. The public reads were reanalyzed by TCRdb: fastp trimming at Q25, MiXCR alignment, in-frame beta chains only. Entries that share a CDR3 protein sequence are merged under the most common genes and DNA. It is TCRdb's table, rather than the study itself, that gives the V and J calls and clone size. In all, the sample holds about 55,000 distinct CDR3 sequences, and less than 5% of those were seen once. 2.9% of the sample belongs to the ten largest clones.

Specimen: PBMCs. Here the chain combines TRBV5-1 and TRBJ2-7; 9 of the junction bases match TRBD1. The origin of this receptor is a man aged 50-60 years with multiple sclerosis. The CDR3 reads as follows: CASNHGDRVYEQYF. The sequence in DNA is TGCGCCAGCAATCACGGGGACAGGGTATACGAGCAGTACTTC.